A single T cell receptor (beta chain) is shown here with its context. The assay was immunoSEQ multiplex PCR, and TCRdb's table has in-frame clones only and misses some. The table records tens of thousands of clones, 50% to 70% of them present only once. This sample was included in a study of shared clonotypes between healthy human individuals. The germline V gene encodes CDR1 ENHRY and CDR2 SYGVKD. CDR3 size: 16 residues. Trimming at V came to 7 bases and at J to 2 bases, leaving 13 bases not matched to a gene. The clonotype was recovered from a man aged 30-40 years in good health. The material sequenced was memory CD8+ T cells sorted from blood. Regarding subset: CD45RO+ cells pooled with CCR7-negative TemRA cells. The chain uses TRBV10-3 and TRBJ2-7; 8 bases match TRBD2. For the CDR3, the DNA is TGTGCCATCACCGGGGGGGTAAACCGGGATCCCTACGAGCAGTACTTC. Translated: CAITGGVNRDPYEQYF.